Sequencing of this TCR beta chain was carried out in a study of blood T cell repertoires in COVID-19. Study context: Acute-phase and convalescent COVID-19 samples originated in the United States, Italy and Spain. T cells, B-cell-depleted T cells, or PBMCs supplied cDNA or gDNA.

Original processing notes: Using reference gene primer amplification, nucleated cell counts were estimated. The table came from immunoSEQ multiplex PCR; TCRdb's copy has only in-frame clones and leaves some out. Clonal size and the V and J genes are those of that table, whereas D and trimming came from the DNA. In the table there are tens of thousands of clones, around 80% of which are singletons. Sequencing was carried out using peripheral blood. The clonotype originates from a man aged 55 to 70 with active or convalescent COVID-19.

CDR3: CASSQRDSLFHEQFF. In DNA, the CDR3 is TGTGCCAGCAGCCAAAGGGACTCCCTTTTCCATGAGCAGTTCTTC. The V and J genes are TRBV3-1 (or the pseudogene TRBV3-2) and TRBJ2-1, with D perhaps matching TRBD2 (6 bases). The germline V gene has CDR1 LGHDT and CDR2 YNNKEL (reference sequence). Trimming cost V 2 bases and J 8 bases, with 16 bases left between them. This CDR3 spans 15 amino acids.